Here is one TCR beta chain with its context. Antigen unknown. These data belong to a study of OX40 agonist ivuxolimab in advanced cancers. Study as a whole: Patients in the trial were receiving intravenous ivuxolimab every 2 weeks, at doses of 0.01 to 10 mg/kg.

Profiled with immunoSEQ multiplex PCR; TCRdb holds only in-frame clones, not every one. This repertoire shows fewer than 100,000 clones, 86% found once; its top ten account for less than 2%. General study results and limits: On average, CD8+ T cells had more expanded clones than CD4+. CD4+ and CD8+ blood T cells expanded clonally by week 6 at 0.1 to 3.0 mg/kg.

This clonotype was sampled from an adult with an advanced solid tumor such as melanoma, head and neck, liver or kidney cancer. This sample comprised CD4+ or CD8+ T cells sorted from blood, obtained in a trial of the OX40 agonist ivuxolimab.

The CDR3 DNA follows: TGTGCCATCAGTGCACGGGGGAGGGAGCACACTGAAGCTTTCTTT. It encodes CAISARGREHTEAFF. The chain couples TRBV10-3 to TRBJ1-1, with D possibly TRBD1 on 5 matching bases. The CDR3 spans 15 residues. With 4 bases removed from V and 3 bases from J, the gap between germline ends came to 15 bases. CDR1 and CDR2 (germline): ENHRY, SYGVKD.